This T cell receptor (beta chain) is drawn from a study of T cell responses to AZD1222 COVID-19 vaccine. Trimming took 2 bases from V and 2 from J, leaving 10 bases between them. This CDR3 comprises 14 residues. CDR1 and CDR2 (germline): SGHTA, FQGNSA. Sequencing was performed with immunoSEQ multiplex PCR; in TCRdb, only in-frame clones are kept and a portion is missing. Among about 42,000 clones listed, around 88% were seen once. Sample: peripheral blood, taken 28 days after the second AZD1222 dose. This sequence joins TRBV7-2 and TRBJ2-7; the D gene is possibly TRBD1 (5 bases). This sequence originates from an adult who received the AZD1222 COVID-19 vaccine. CDR3 sequence: CASSLWGSTYEQYF. The CDR3 region has the DNA TGTGCCAGCAGCTTATGGGGCAGCACCTACGAGCAGTACTTC.